This T cell receptor beta chain was found in a study of blood T cell repertoires in COVID-19. Study context: Sources were T cells, B-cell-depleted T cells, or PBMCs; the material itself was cDNA or gDNA.

The length of the CDR3 is 13 residues. CDR1 is ENHRY, CDR2 SYGVKD, per germline. V was cut by 2 bases and J by 4 bases, with 8 bases left in between. Per the authors' pipeline: Amplification from reference gene primers served as the basis for estimated nucleated cell counts. Data came from immunoSEQ multiplex PCR; TCRdb stores just in-frame clones and leaves some out. Clonal size and the V and J genes are those of that table, whereas D and trimming came from the DNA. The sample consists of about 140,000 clones, around four fifths of them appearing once. The receptor's source is an elderly woman with acute or convalescent COVID-19. V is TRBV10-3 and J is TRBJ1-1, with no clear D. Sequencing was performed on peripheral blood. The CDR3 coding sequence is TGTGCCATCAGTGAGCAACGGAGCACTGAAGCTTTCTTT. This translates into CAISEQRSTEAFF.